The 14 T cell receptor beta chains below were found in one sample sequenced in a study of T-cell memory formation after mild COVID-19. TCRdb re-derived calls from the 5' RACE reads in MiXCR, one entry per CDR3 protein. The sample yields hundreds of thousands of distinct CDR3 sequences, about 15% seen once. Specimen: PBMCs or a T cell subset sorted from them (not recorded which). The receptors derive from a man aged 18 to 29 who had mild COVID-19 (a few samples of this study predate the infection). Cell type and time point are not known.

J is TRBJ1-1 and V is TRBV4-3; D not resolved. V lost 4 bases and J lost 1, with 16 bases in between. The CDR3 covers 16 residues. Germline V lookup: CDR1 LGHNA, CDR2 YSLEER. CDR3 residues: CASSPHPGLGNTEAFF. CDR3 coding DNA: TGCGCCAGCAGCCCACACCCCGGACTAGGGAACACTGAAGCTTTCTTT.

V and J are TRBV6-5 and TRBJ1-1; D perhaps matches TRBD1 (6 bases). The CDR3 extends over 15 amino acids. Germline CDR1 is MNHEY and CDR2 is SVGAGI. The V and J ends lost 2 bases and 3 bases respectively, with 13 bases between them. The CDR3 DNA reads TGTGCCAGCAGTTACGCGATCACAGGGCACACTGAAGCTTTCTTT. It specifies CASSYAITGHTEAFF.

In its sample, this clonotype was seen many times. V usage is TRBV12-3 or TRBV12-4 and J usage is TRBJ1-1; D uncertain. V was shortened by 3 bases and J by 1 base, with 6 bases between the two germline ends. The CDR3 runs 13 residues. CDR3 nucleotide sequence: TGTGCCAGCAGTTTTGGGCGGAACACTGAAGCTTTCTTT. Residues: CASSFGRNTEAFF.

The table lists this clonotype with a few counts. The V and J genes are TRBV20-1 and TRBJ1-4; TRBD1 might be the D (5 bases). Looked up from germline, CDR1 is DFQATT and CDR2 is SNEGSKA (reference sequence). V lost 3 bases and J 10 bases, leaving 18 bases between the germline ends. The CDR3 consists of 14 residues. CDR3 amino acids: CSASPRQGLGKLFF. The CDR3 region has the DNA TGCAGTGCTAGTCCGAGGCAGGGCCTGGGAAAACTGTTTTTT.

This chain links TRBV7-9 with TRBJ2-1; 7 positions match TRBD1. CDR3 length: 13 amino acids. Germline loops: CDR1 SEHNR, CDR2 FQNEAQ (reference sequence). J was trimmed by 11 bases and V by 5 bases; bases with no gene match: 9. CDR3 region: CASSPPGQHQQFF. As DNA, the CDR3 is TGTGCCAGCAGCCCACCGGGACAGCATCAGCAGTTCTTC.

The chain employs TRBV6-5 and TRBJ2-7; tentative D call: TRBD2 (7 bases). The germline V gene encodes CDR1 MNHEY and CDR2 SVGAGI. This CDR3 has 13 residues. Trimming left V 2 bases short and J 6 bases short, with 11 bases between. The CDR3 sequence: CASSYGGAAEQYF. DNA for the CDR3: TGTGCCAGCAGTTACGGGGGGGCGGCCGAGCAGTACTTC.

This clonotype was seen ten or more times. The rearrangement links TRBV4-3 to TRBJ2-3, with 10 bases identical to TRBD2. V was clipped by 1 base and J by 6 bases; unmatched bases: 10. This CDR3 is built from 17 residues. From germline, CDR1 is LGHNA and CDR2 YSLEER. The CDR3 is CASSQAISGGTPDTQYF. CDR3 sequence (DNA): TGCGCCAGCAGCCAAGCCATTAGCGGGGGGACTCCGGATACGCAGTATTTT.

This sequence joins TRBV4-1 and TRBJ2-3; weak D call: TRBD1 (5 bases). CDR1 and CDR2 from the germline V gene are MGHRA and YSYEKL. The CDR3 consists of 16 residues. V lost 0 bases to trimming and J lost 4 bases, with 14 bases between them. CDR3 nucleotide sequence: TGCGCCAGCAGCCAAGAGATAGCAGGGATCGCAGATACGCAGTATTTT. Translated, it gives CASSQEIAGIADTQYF.

This rearrangement joins TRBV20-1 to TRBJ1-4; unclear D gene. V was trimmed by 4 bases and J by 8 bases, leaving 14 bases between them. The CDR3 consists of 13 residues. Germline values: CDR1 DFQATT, CDR2 SNEGSKA (reference sequence). CDR3 protein: CSAKRPPGEKLFF. CDR3 coding DNA: TGCAGTGCTAAACGGCCGCCGGGGGAAAAACTGTTTTTT.

This clonotype was detected only a few times. This rearrangement joins TRBV12-3 or TRBV12-4 to TRBJ1-6; D gene uncertain. Trimming cost V 6 bases and J 13 bases, with 13 bases left between them. The CDR3 is 12 amino acids. CDR3 residues: CASSYARSPLHF. The CDR3 nucleotides are TGTGCCAGCAGCTATGCCAGGTCGCCCCTCCACTTT.

This chain uses TRBV7-9 with TRBJ1-1, with no clear D. The germline V gene has CDR1 SEHNR and CDR2 FQNEAQ (reference sequence). This CDR3 is built from 13 residues. Trimming took 5 bases from V and 5 from J, leaving 12 bases between them. CDR3 nucleotides: TGTGCCAGCAGCCCCGCACTAGGGACTGAAGCTTTCTTT. Protein sequence: CASSPALGTEAFF.

The J gene is TRBJ1-3, the V gene TRBV14; D is unresolved. CDR1 is SGHDN and CDR2 is FVKESK in the germline V gene. This CDR3 contains 16 residues. Trimming took 0 bases from V and 7 from J, leaving 16 bases between them. The CDR3 region has the DNA TGTGCCAGCAGCCAAGATGTGGGGATTGACGGCAACACCATATATTTT. This codes for CASSQDVGIDGNTIYF. Together with reference TRBV14 and TRBJ1-3, the CDR3 gives the full variable domain: EAGVTQFPSHSVIEKGQTVTLRCDPISGHDNLYWYRRVMGKEIKFLLHFVKESKQDESGMPNNRFLAERTGGTYSTLKVQPAELEDSGVYFCASSQDVGIDGNTIYFGEGSWLTVV.

In its sample, this clonotype was seen a few times. The V and J genes are TRBV5-1 and TRBJ1-4, with D uncertain. The germline V gene has CDR1 SGHRS and CDR2 YFSETQ. V was shortened by 0 bases and J by 2 bases, with 8 bases between the two germline ends. The CDR3 loop spans 15 amino acids. The CDR3 coding sequence is TGCGCCAGCAGCTTGGTTGGGGAGACTAATGAAAAACTGTTTTTT. It is translated as CASSLVGETNEKLFF. The full variable domain, in which reference TRBV5-1 and TRBJ1-4 provide the parts outside the CDR3, is KAGVTQTPRYLIKTRGQQVTLSCSPISGHRSVSWYQQTPGQGLQFLFEYFSETQRNKGNFPGRFSGRQFSNSRSEMNVSTLELGDSALYLCASSLVGETNEKLFFGSGTQLSVL.

Many counts were recorded for this clonotype. The chain recombines TRBV29-1 with TRBJ2-1; D is unresolved. The CDR3 extends over 14 amino acids. Per germline, CDR1 SQVTM and CDR2 ANQGSEA. Trimming pared 4 bases from V and 0 bases from J, leaving 10 bases between. CDR3 sequence (DNA): TGCAGCGTTGTCGAGATCGGCTCCTACAATGAGCAGTTCTTC. Protein product: CSVVEIGSYNEQFF.